These 8 T cell receptor beta chains came from one sample sequenced in a study of cytomegalovirus exposure and HLA in healthy donors. The primer mix had 60 Vbeta and 13 Jbeta primers. Data came from immunoSEQ multiplex PCR; TCRdb stores just in-frame clones and leaves some out. Of some 150,000 clones in the sample, about 85% were seen once. What was sequenced was PBMCs. The receptors derive from a woman between 45 and 65 years old in good health and CMV-seropositive.

The J gene is TRBJ1-4, the V gene TRBV7-2; 10 nucleotides agree with TRBD1. V trimming: 3 bases; J trimming: 6 bases; junction bases outside the gene matches: 4. CDR1 SGHTA and CDR2 FQGNSA come from the germline V gene. The CDR3 has 15 residues. The CDR3 nucleotides read TGTGCCAGCAGCTTGACCGGGACAGGGGATGAAAAACTGTTTTTT. Its translation: CASSLTGTGDEKLFF. Using reference TRBV7-2 and TRBJ1-4 for the parts outside the CDR3, the full variable domain is GAGVSQSPSNKVTEKGKDVELRCDPISGHTALYWYRQSLGQGLEFLIYFQGNSAPDKSGLPSDRFSAERTGGSVSTLTIQRTQQEDSAVYLCASSLTGTGDEKLFFGSGTQLSVL.

The V and J genes are TRBV6-6 and TRBJ1-2, with 10 bases fitting TRBD1. Per germline, CDR1 MNHNY and CDR2 SVGAGI (reference sequence). The CDR3 is 15 amino acids. Trimming at V came to 5 bases and at J to 7 bases, leaving 10 bases not matched to a gene. The chain's CDR3 is CASSLDRGDLGGYTF. The CDR3, as DNA: TGTGCCAGCAGTCTGGACAGGGGGGATCTGGGTGGCTACACCTTC.

The chain has TRBV4-1 and TRBJ2-2, with TRBD2 matching 11 bases. CDR1 MGHRA and CDR2 YSYEKL come from the germline V gene. The CDR3 sequence is 16 residues long. Unmatched junction bases numbered 6, after V lost 2 bases and J lost 7 bases. The CDR3 nucleotides read TGCGCCAGCAGCCAATTAGCGGGGGGGCTTCACGGGGAGCTGTTTTTT. This codes for CASSQLAGGLHGELFF.

This clone was recorded only once. The J gene is TRBJ1-2, the V gene TRBV5-1; tentatively, D is TRBD1 (6 bases). Germline values: CDR1 SGHRS, CDR2 YFSETQ. The V gene lost 4 bases and the J gene lost 4 bases, with 20 bases spanning the gap. This CDR3 has 16 residues. CDR3 sequence reads: CASSPQLQGFSYGYTF. The CDR3 bases are TGCGCCAGCAGCCCGCAACTCCAGGGGTTTAGCTATGGCTACACCTTC.

The chain is built from TRBV30 and TRBJ2-6, with 8 positions matching TRBD1. Trimming took 7 bases from V and 2 from J; bases not matched to a gene: 7. CDR1 and CDR2 from the germline V gene are GTSNPN and SVGIG (reference sequence). This CDR3 spans 15 amino acids. The DNA of the CDR3 is TGTGCCTTCTCGCAGGGGGCTGCTGGGGCCAACGTCCTGACTTTC. Protein sequence: CAFSQGAAGANVLTF.

The gene calls are TRBV19 and TRBJ2-5; TRBD2 aligns across 15 bases. The DNA end lines up better with TRBJ2-7; the J call may be wrong. Germline V lookup: CDR1 LNHDA, CDR2 SQIVND (reference sequence). The CDR3 extends over 17 amino acids. This chain's CDR3 is CASSPGLAGGPPYEQYF. CDR3 nucleotide sequence: TGTGCCAGTAGTCCTGGACTAGCGGGGGGGCCCCCCTACGAGCAGTACTTC.

V and J are TRBV27 and TRBJ1-6; possible D gene TRBD1, 5 bases. The V gene's germline CDR1 is MNHEY and CDR2 SMNVEV (reference sequence). The V end lost 3 bases, the J end lost 7 bases, and 19 bases lay between the germline ends. This CDR3 region has 17 residues. CDR3: CASSLTPRQTPNSPLHF. CDR3 in DNA: TGTGCCAGCAGTTTGACGCCGAGACAGACCCCGAATTCACCCCTCCACTTT.

The chain links TRBV29-1 to TRBJ1-5, with TRBD1 identical over 7 bases. The CDR3 consists of 15 residues. Per the germline V gene, CDR1 is SQVTM and CDR2 is ANQGSEA. With V trimmed by 4 bases and J by 1 base, 7 bases remained unmatched. The CDR3 sequence is CSVVVTGLSNQPQHF. The CDR3 DNA reads as TGCAGCGTTGTGGTGACAGGGTTGAGCAATCAGCCCCAGCATTTT.